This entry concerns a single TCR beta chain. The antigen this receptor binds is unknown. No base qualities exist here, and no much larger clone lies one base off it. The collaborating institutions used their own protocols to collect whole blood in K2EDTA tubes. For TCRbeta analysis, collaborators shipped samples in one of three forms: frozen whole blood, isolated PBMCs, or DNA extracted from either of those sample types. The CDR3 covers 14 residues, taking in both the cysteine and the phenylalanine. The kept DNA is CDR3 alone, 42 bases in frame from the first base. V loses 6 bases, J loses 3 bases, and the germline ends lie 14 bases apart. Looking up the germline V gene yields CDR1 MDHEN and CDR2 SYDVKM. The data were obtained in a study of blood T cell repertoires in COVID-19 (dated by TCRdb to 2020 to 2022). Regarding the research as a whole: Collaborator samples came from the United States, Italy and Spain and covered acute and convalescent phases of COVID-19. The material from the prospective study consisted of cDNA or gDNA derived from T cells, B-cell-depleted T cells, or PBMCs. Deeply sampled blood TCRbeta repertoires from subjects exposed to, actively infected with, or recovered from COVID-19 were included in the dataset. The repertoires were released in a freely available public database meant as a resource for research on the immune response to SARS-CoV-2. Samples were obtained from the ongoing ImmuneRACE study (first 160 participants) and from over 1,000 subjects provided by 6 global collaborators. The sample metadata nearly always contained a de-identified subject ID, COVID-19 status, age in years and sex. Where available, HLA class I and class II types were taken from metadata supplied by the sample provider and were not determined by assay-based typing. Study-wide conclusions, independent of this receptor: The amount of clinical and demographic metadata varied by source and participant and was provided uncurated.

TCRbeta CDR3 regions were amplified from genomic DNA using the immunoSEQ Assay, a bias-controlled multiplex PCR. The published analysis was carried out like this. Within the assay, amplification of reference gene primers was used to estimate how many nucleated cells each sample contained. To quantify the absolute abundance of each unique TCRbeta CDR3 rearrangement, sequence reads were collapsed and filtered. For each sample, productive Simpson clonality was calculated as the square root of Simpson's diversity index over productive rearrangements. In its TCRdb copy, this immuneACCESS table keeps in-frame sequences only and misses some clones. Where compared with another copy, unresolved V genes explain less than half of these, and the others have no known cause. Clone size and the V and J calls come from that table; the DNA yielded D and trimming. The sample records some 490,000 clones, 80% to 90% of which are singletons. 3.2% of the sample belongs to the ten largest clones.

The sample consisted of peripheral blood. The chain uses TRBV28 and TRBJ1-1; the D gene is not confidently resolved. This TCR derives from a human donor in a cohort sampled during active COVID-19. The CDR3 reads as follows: CASSPVGRDTEAFF. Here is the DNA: TGTGCCAGCAGCCCTGTGGGGAGGGACACTGAAGCTTTCTTT.